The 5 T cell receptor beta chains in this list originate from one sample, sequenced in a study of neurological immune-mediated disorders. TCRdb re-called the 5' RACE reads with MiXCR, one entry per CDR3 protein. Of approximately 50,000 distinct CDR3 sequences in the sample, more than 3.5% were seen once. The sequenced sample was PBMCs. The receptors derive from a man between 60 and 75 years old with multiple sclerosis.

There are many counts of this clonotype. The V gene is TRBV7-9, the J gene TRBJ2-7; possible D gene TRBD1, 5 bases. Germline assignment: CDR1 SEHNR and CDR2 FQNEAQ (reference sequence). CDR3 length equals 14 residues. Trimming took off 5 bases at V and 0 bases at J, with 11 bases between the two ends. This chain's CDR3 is CASSPTVSSYEQYF. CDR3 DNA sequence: TGTGCCAGCAGCCCGACAGTCAGCTCCTACGAGCAGTACTTC.

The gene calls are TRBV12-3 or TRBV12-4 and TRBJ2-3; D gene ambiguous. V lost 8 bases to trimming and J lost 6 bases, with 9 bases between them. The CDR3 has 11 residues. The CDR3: CASLQSDTQYF. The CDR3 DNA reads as TGTGCCAGCCTCCAGTCGGATACGCAGTATTTT.

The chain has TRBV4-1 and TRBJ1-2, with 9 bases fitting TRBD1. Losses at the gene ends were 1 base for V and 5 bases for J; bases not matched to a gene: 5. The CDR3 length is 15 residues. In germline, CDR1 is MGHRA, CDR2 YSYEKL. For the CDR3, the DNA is TGCGCCAGCAGCCAAGGGACAGGGGCTTTGTATGGCTACACCTTC. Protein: CASSQGTGALYGYTF.

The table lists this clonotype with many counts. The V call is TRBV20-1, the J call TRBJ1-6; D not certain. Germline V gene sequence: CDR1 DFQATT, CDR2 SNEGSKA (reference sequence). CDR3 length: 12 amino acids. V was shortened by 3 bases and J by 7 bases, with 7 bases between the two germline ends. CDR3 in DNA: TGCAGTGCTAGTAGAGTAAATTCACCCCTCCACTTT. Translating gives CSASRVNSPLHF.

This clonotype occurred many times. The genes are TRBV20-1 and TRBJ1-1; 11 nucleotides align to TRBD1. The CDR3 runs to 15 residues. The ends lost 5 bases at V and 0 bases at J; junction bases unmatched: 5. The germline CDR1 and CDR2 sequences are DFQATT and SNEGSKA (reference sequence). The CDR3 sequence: CSARRTGGMNTEAFF. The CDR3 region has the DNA TGCAGTGCTCGTAGGACAGGGGGCATGAACACTGAAGCTTTCTTT.